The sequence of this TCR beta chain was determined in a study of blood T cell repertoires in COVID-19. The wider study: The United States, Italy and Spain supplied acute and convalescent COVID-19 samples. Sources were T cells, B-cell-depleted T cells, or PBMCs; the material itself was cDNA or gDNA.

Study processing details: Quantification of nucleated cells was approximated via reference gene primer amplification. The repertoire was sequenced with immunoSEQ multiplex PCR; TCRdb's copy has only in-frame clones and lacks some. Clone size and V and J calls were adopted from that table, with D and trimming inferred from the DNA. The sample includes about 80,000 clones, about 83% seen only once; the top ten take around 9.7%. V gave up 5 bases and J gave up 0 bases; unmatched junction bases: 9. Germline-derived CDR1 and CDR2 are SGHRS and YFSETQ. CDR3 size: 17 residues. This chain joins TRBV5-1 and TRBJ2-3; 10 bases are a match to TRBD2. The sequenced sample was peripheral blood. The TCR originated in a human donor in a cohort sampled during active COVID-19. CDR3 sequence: CASSPLAGRMSTDTQYF. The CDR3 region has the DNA TGCGCCAGCAGTCCACTAGCGGGACGAATGAGCACAGATACGCAGTATTTT.